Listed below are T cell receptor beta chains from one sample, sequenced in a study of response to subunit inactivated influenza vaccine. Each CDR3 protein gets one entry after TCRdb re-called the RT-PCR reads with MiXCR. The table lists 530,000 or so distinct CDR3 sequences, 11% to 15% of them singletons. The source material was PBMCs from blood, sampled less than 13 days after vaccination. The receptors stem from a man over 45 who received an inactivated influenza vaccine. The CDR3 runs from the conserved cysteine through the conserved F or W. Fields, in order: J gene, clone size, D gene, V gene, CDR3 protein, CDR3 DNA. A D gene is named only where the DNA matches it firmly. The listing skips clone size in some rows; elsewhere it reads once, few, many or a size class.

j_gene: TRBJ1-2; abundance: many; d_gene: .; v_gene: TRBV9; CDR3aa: CASSVTRQATYGYTF; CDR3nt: TGTGCCAGCAGCGTAACCCGTCAGGCCACCTATGGCTACACCTTC
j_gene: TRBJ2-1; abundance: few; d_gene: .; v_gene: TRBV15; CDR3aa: CATSRKGGNVEQFF; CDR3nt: TGTGCCACCAGCAGAAAAGGGGGGAATGTTGAGCAGTTCTTC
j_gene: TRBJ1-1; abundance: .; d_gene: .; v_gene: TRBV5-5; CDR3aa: CASTPYGLTEAFF; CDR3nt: TGTGCCAGCACACCGTACGGGCTCACTGAAGCTTTCTTT
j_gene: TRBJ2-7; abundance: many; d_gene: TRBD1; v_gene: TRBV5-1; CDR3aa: CASRSQGALDEQYF; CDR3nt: TGCGCCAGCAGGAGTCAGGGGGCTCTGGACGAGCAGTACTTC
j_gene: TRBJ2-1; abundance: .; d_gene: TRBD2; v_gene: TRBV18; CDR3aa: CASSILADQSYNEQFF; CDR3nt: TGTGCCAGCTCAATCCTAGCGGACCAGTCCTACAATGAGCAGTTCTTC
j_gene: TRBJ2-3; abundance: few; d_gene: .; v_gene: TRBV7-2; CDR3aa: CASSRRFDTQYF; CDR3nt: TGTGCCAGCAGTCGTCGGTTCGATACGCAGTATTTT
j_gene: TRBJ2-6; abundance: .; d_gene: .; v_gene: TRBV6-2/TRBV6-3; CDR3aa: CASSYPIPREHPLGANVLTF; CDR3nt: TGTGCCAGCAGTTACCCTATCCCCCGCGAACACCCCCTTGGGGCCAACGTCCTGACTTTC
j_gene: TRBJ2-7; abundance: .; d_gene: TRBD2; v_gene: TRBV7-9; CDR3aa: CASGPKKSGGPYEQYF; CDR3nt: TGTGCCAGCGGTCCCAAGAAGAGCGGGGGACCCTACGAGCAGTACTTC
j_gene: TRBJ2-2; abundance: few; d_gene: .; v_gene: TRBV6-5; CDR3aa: CASSSTLTGELFF; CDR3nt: TGTGCCAGCAGTTCGACTCTCACCGGGGAGCTGTTTTTT
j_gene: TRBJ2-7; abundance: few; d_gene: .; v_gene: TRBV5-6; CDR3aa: CASSLGGSKYEQYF; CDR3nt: TGTGCCAGCAGCTTGGGAGGCAGCAAATACGAGCAGTACTTC
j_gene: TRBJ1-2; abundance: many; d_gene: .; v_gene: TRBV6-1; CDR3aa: CASSQQGLVYGYTF; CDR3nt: TGTGCCAGCAGTCAACAGGGTCTAGTCTATGGCTACACCTTC
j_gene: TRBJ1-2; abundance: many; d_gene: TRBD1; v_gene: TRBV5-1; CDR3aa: CASSTDRVYGYTF; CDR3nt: TGCGCCAGCAGCACCGACAGGGTTTATGGCTACACCTTC
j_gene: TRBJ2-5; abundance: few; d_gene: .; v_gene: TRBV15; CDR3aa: CATSRVVAWDRTQYF; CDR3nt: TGTGCCACCAGCAGAGTAGTAGCCTGGGATCGGACCCAGTACTTC
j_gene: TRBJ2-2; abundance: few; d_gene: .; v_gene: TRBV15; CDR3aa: CATSRGRGGAGELFF; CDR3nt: TGTGCCACCAGCAGGGGACGTGGGGGTGCCGGGGAGCTGTTTTTT
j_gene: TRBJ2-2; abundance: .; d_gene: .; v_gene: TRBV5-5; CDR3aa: CASSLVLAMVVGELFF; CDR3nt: TGTGCCAGCAGCTTGGTACTAGCAATGGTCGTCGGGGAGCTGTTTTTT
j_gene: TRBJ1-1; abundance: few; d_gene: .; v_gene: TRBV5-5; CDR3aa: CASSSTGKTEAFF; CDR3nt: TGTGCCAGCAGCTCAACAGGGAAGACTGAAGCTTTCTTT